The T cell receptor (beta chain) described here comes from a study of OX40 agonist ivuxolimab in advanced cancers. About the research overall: Each dose-escalation patient presented with hepatocellular carcinoma, melanoma, renal cell or head and neck cancer.

Generated by immunoSEQ multiplex PCR, the TCRdb table keeps only in-frame clones and is missing some. The profile shows 30,000 to 35,000 clones, around four fifths of them singletons. This CDR3 has 12 residues. CDR1 is SGDLS, CDR2 YYNGEE, per germline. V dropped 2 bases and J dropped 6 bases, with 7 bases sitting between them. This TCR came from an adult with an advanced solid tumor such as melanoma, head and neck, liver or kidney cancer. The genes are TRBV9 and TRBJ2-3; D is ambiguous. This material consisted of CD4+ or CD8+ T cells sorted from blood, taken in a trial of the OX40 agonist ivuxolimab. The CDR3 protein is CASSVDLDTQYF. The CDR3 coding sequence is TGTGCCAGCAGCGTTGACTTGGATACGCAGTATTTT.